This entry lists 21 T cell receptor beta chains sequenced from one sample in a study of T-cell memory formation after mild COVID-19. Each CDR3 protein is one row after TCRdb ran MiXCR on the 5' RACE reads. The table lists about 120,000 distinct CDR3 sequences, approximately 16% of them singletons. Sample: PBMCs or a T cell subset sorted from them (not recorded which). All receptors come from an adult woman who had mild COVID-19 (a few samples of this study predate the infection). Cell type and time point are not known.

The V and J genes are TRBV24-1 and TRBJ2-2, with D maybe TRBD2 (7 bases). Trimming took off 2 bases at V and 5 bases at J, with 17 bases between the two ends. The CDR3 is made up of 17 amino acids. The V gene's germline CDR1 is KGHDR and CDR2 SFDVKD. CDR3 protein: CATSDSKSGGSTGELFF. In DNA form, the CDR3 reads TGTGCCACCAGTGATTCAAAATCGGGGGGCAGTACCGGGGAGCTGTTTTTT.

This clonotype was seen a few times. This chain connects TRBV6-2 or TRBV6-3 to TRBJ2-7; TRBD2 matches 10 bases. J gave up 4 bases and V 7 bases, and 7 bases lay outside the gene matches. This CDR3 comprises 14 residues. Germline loops: CDR1 MNHEY, CDR2 SVGEGT. In nucleotides, the CDR3 is TGTGCCAGCAAACCTAGCGGGAGCTTGTACGAGCAGTACTTC. Its protein product is CASKPSGSLYEQYF.

The CDR3 coding sequence is TGTGCCAGCAGTACAACAGGGCTCTATAATTCACCCCTCCACTTT. Amino acids: CASSTTGLYNSPLHF. The V call is TRBV12-3 or TRBV12-4, the J call TRBJ1-6, with a weak D call TRBD1 (6 bases). The CDR3 is 15 amino acids. V lost 5 bases and J 3 bases, leaving 11 bases between the germline ends.

As regards this clonotype: The junction departs from germline at one end; a sequencing error may be responsible. This chain connects TRBV12-3 or TRBV12-4 to TRBJ2-1; 16 bases map to TRBD2. The CDR3 runs 15 residues. DNA for the CDR3: TGTGCCAGCAGTTTAATGGGACTAGCGGGAGGGCCACGATGGTTC. It specifies CASSLMGLAGGPRWF.

This sequence joins TRBV6-2 or TRBV6-3 and TRBJ2-1; D not resolved. Germline-derived CDR1 and CDR2 are MNHEY and SVGEGT. The CDR3 is made up of 12 amino acids. The V end was cut by 4 bases, the J end by 15 bases, with 16 bases between. Here the CDR3 DNA reads TGTGCCAGCAGTTCTATATCGGCACCGGGGTTCTTC. Translating gives CASSSISAPGFF.

This chain connects TRBV30 to TRBJ2-3, with D tentatively TRBD2 (5 bases). The length of the CDR3 is 15 residues. From germline, CDR1 is GTSNPN and CDR2 SVGIG (reference sequence). Trimming cost V 0 bases and J 3 bases, with 13 bases left between them. CDR3 in DNA: TGTGCCTGGAGTGTACAGCGGACTGGGACAGATACGCAGTATTTT. Residues: CAWSVQRTGTDTQYF.

The CDR3 spells CSVGSGGAYNEQFF. CDR3 bases: TGCAGCGTCGGATCAGGGGGCGCTTACAATGAGCAGTTCTTC. The chain combines TRBV29-1 with TRBJ2-1; TRBD1 agrees at 8 bases. With 6 bases clipped from V and 4 bases from J, the junction kept 8 bases outside the gene matches. Germline V gives CDR1 SQVTM, CDR2 ANQGSEA. The CDR3 is 14 amino acids.

This clonotype was found a few times. V is TRBV19 and J is TRBJ2-2, with a possible D match to TRBD2 (5 bases). This CDR3 contains 12 residues. Germline V gene sequence: CDR1 LNHDA, CDR2 SQIVND (reference sequence). Trimming removed 8 bases at V and 3 bases at J, with 7 bases between. CDR3 bases: TGTGCCAGTGGGAGATACACCGGGGAGCTGTTTTTT. Translating gives CASGRYTGELFF.

At least ten counts were recorded for this clonotype. In DNA, the CDR3 is TGTGCCAGCAGCAGTAGCGGCGAGCAGTTCTTC. It encodes CASSSSGEQFF. J is TRBJ2-1 and V is TRBV12-3 or TRBV12-4, with D possibly matching TRBD2 (6 bases). V was cut by 6 bases and J by 10 bases, with 10 bases left in between. CDR3 size: 11 residues.

This clonotype was detected a few times. The chain recombines TRBV20-1 with TRBJ1-3, with 7 nucleotides matching TRBD1. The trim removed 2 bases at V and 2 bases at J, leaving 3 bases unmatched. Germline CDR1 is DFQATT and CDR2 is SNEGSKA (reference sequence). The CDR3 covers 14 residues. CDR3: CSARLTGAGNTIYF. The DNA of the CDR3 is TGCAGTGCTAGACTTACAGGGGCTGGAAACACCATATATTTT.

The chain combines TRBV6-5 with TRBJ1-5; D is possibly TRBD1 (5 bases). Germline CDR1 MNHEY, CDR2 SVGAGI. With 6 bases removed from V and 1 base from J, the gap between germline ends came to 10 bases. This CDR3 has 14 residues. This CDR3 reads CASSQGVSNQPQHF. Written as DNA, the CDR3 is TGTGCCAGCAGCCAGGGAGTGAGCAATCAGCCCCAGCATTTT.

The gene calls are TRBV4-1 and TRBJ2-3; possibly TRBD2 for D (6 bases). Trimming shortened V by 5 bases and J by 4 bases, and 13 bases separated the two germline ends. This CDR3 is 14 amino acids long. Per the germline V gene, CDR1 is MGHRA and CDR2 is YSYEKL. The CDR3 DNA reads as TGCGCCAGCAGCGACGGGGGTTGGGCAGATACGCAGTATTTT. The encoded protein is CASSDGGWADTQYF.

This clonotype was seen more than once but under ten times. The V call is TRBV6-5, the J call TRBJ2-5; perhaps TRBD2 as D (6 bases). This CDR3 has 15 amino acids. CDR1 and CDR2 (germline): MNHEY, SVGAGI. V lost 0 bases to trimming and J lost 5 bases, with 13 bases between them. The DNA of the CDR3 is TGTGCCAGCAGTTACTCGAGCGGGCGGGGTGAGACCCAGTACTTC. Residues: CASSYSSGRGETQYF.

The chain employs TRBV9 and TRBJ2-1, with 8 bases lining up with TRBD2. With 1 base clipped from V and 4 bases from J, the junction kept 4 bases outside the gene matches. Germline CDR1 and CDR2: SGDLS and YYNGEE. The CDR3 has 15 amino acids. CDR3 in DNA: TGTGCCAGCAGCGTATACGGGGGGGAATACAATGAGCAGTTCTTC. It yields the protein CASSVYGGEYNEQFF.

The chain links TRBV12-3 or TRBV12-4 to TRBJ2-7; 10 bases align to TRBD2. The V and J ends lost 5 bases and 3 bases, in that order; junction bases with no gene match: 7. CDR3 size: 15 residues. CDR3 sequence: CASSPYSGRIYEQYF. The DNA for the CDR3 is TGTGCCAGCAGTCCTTATAGCGGGAGGATCTACGAGCAGTACTTC.

The chain has TRBV24-1 and TRBJ1-2, with 9 positions matching TRBD1. This CDR3 spans 14 amino acids. Germline-derived CDR1 and CDR2 are KGHDR and SFDVKD. The J segment lost 7 bases and the V segment lost 4 bases, leaving 6 bases of the junction unmatched. The CDR3 protein is CATSDRDRVRGYTF. In nucleotides, the CDR3 is TGTGCCACCAGTGACCGGGACAGGGTGCGTGGCTACACCTTC.

V usage is TRBV27 and J usage is TRBJ2-7, with a weak D call TRBD1 (5 bases). Trimming cost V 6 bases and J 7 bases, with 16 bases left between them. CDR1 and CDR2 from the germline V gene are MNHEY and SMNVEV (reference sequence). This CDR3 comprises 13 residues. The CDR3 spells CASRSKGRVEQYF. CDR3 sequence (DNA): TGTGCCAGCAGGAGTAAGGGGCGAGTTGAGCAGTACTTC.

V gene TRBV7-6 combines with J gene TRBJ1-4, with D tentatively TRBD1 (5 bases). The V end was cut by 1 base, the J end by 7 bases, with 28 bases between. Germline-derived CDR1 and CDR2 are SGHVS and FNYEAQ. The CDR3 totals 20 residues. CDR3 nucleotides: TGTGCCAGCAGCTTAGACTCCATACGAGCGAGGGGCCATGGAGGTGAAAAACTGTTTTTT. Its translation is CASSLDSIRARGHGGEKLFF. Together with reference TRBV7-6 and TRBJ1-4, the CDR3 gives the full variable domain: GAGVSQSPRYKVTKRGQDVALRCDPISGHVSLYWYRQALGQGPEFLTYFNYEAQQDKSGLPNDRFSAERPEGSISTLTIQRTEQRDSAMYRCASSLDSIRARGHGGEKLFFGSGTQLSVL.

This clonotype was detected only a few times. The rearrangement joins TRBV12-3 or TRBV12-4 to TRBJ2-1, with unresolved D. The CDR3 totals 12 residues. V shed 8 bases and J shed 8 bases, with 13 bases lying between them. Here the CDR3 reads CASGSGIYEQFF. CDR3 DNA sequence: TGTGCCAGCGGATCCGGTATTTATGAGCAGTTCTTC.

J is TRBJ2-3 and V is TRBV18; 8 nucleotides align to TRBD1. CDR1 and CDR2 (germline): KGHSH, LQKENI. The V gene end was trimmed by 1 base and the J gene end by 6 bases; junction bases not matched to a gene: 6. This CDR3 has 15 amino acids. Written as DNA, the CDR3 is TGTGCCAGCTCACCACGCCCAGGGGGCGTGGATACGCAGTATTTT. Its protein product is CASSPRPGGVDTQYF.

At least ten counts were recorded for this clonotype. This sequence joins TRBV7-9 and TRBJ2-1; possible D gene TRBD2, 6 bases. Germline CDR1 reads SEHNR; CDR2 reads FQNEAQ (reference sequence). With 5 bases removed from V and 9 bases from J, the gap between germline ends came to 11 bases. The CDR3 has 12 residues. The DNA of the CDR3 is TGTGCCAGCAGCAGACTCGGGGGTGAGCAGTTCTTC. Its protein product is CASSRLGGEQFF.